Described below is a single T cell receptor (beta chain) sequence and its context. Its antigen is unidentified. This CDR3 region has 16 residues. V shed 2 bases and J shed 2 bases, with 18 bases lying between them. CDR1 and CDR2 from the germline V gene are DFQATT and SNEGSKA (reference sequence). This sample stems from a study of T-cell memory formation after mild COVID-19. For the study at large: TCR clusters were mostly donor specific.

TCRdb analysed the 5' RACE reads with MiXCR anew, one entry per CDR3 protein. Seen here are approximately 99,000 distinct CDR3 sequences, 15% to 20% observed once, and the top ten hold roughly 5.5%. Study-wide results and caveats: Day 15 to 85 contractors were CD4/CD8 balanced; later expanders leaned CD4+.

V is TRBV20-1 and J is TRBJ1-2, with D perhaps matching TRBD1 (5 bases). This TCR derives from a man aged 18 to 29 who had mild COVID-19 (a few samples of this study predate the infection). Cell type and time point are not known. Sequencing was performed on PBMCs or a T cell subset sorted from them (not recorded which). The CDR3 DNA is TGCAGTGCTAGACCCCATGTGAGAGGGACCAACTATGGCTACACCTTC. This translates into CSARPHVRGTNYGYTF.